This T cell receptor (beta chain) stems from a study of T cell repertoires in cytomegalovirus infection. At the level of the study: From public TCR beta signatures came an indication of both CMV infection and matching HLA type.

Notes on this clonotype: Antigen: not known.

TCRdb called the reads again in MiXCR, with one record for every CDR3 protein. The repertoire holds about 600,000 distinct CDR3 sequences, with about 24% as singletons. Findings and limits, study-wide: CMV carriers with the relevant HLA were identified by cumulative public TCR beta family frequency.

CDR1 is SEHNR and CDR2 is FQNEAQ in the germline V gene (reference sequence). This CDR3 spans 21 amino acids. Trimming shortened V by 2 bases and J by 1 base, and 29 bases separated the two germline ends. This TCR derives from a human donor in good health (CMV status not recorded). Some clones in this sample may be carry-over from other donors' samples. This chain joins TRBV7-9 and TRBJ1-1, with D perhaps TRBD1 (6 bases). Material for sequencing was CD8+ T cells from PBMCs. The CDR3 loop reads CASSLPSQRTITGSGNTEAFF. CDR3 nucleotides: TGTGCCAGCAGCTTACCCTCACAGCGCACAATTACAGGGTCAGGGAACACTGAAGCTTTCTTT. The variable domain in full, completed from reference TRBV7-9 and TRBJ1-1, reads DTGVSQNPRHKITKRGQNVTFRCDPISEHNRLYWYRQTLGQGPEFLTYFQNEAQLEKSRLLSDRFSAERPKGSFSTLEIQRTEQGDSAMYLCASSLPSQRTITGSGNTEAFFGQGTRLTVV.